The 5 T cell receptor beta chains reported below all come from one sample, sequenced in a study of human T cells and chemical hapten exposure. Total RNA extraction was carried out from unfractionated whole blood. The library put unique molecular identifiers onto individual cDNA molecules. Using its own MiXCR run on the reads, TCRdb lists one record per CDR3 protein. The table has roughly 3,000 distinct CDR3 sequences, 45% to 50% seen once. The specimen was whole blood. The receptors originated from a human donor who had alopecia or was a healthy volunteer (not recorded which). Some clones in this sample may be carry-over from other donors' samples. This table probably holds off-target reads from a library built for another chain.

This sequence joins TRBV28 and TRBJ2-3; TRBD1 aligns across 9 bases. Germline loops: CDR1 MDHEN, CDR2 SYDVKM. The V and J ends lost 8 bases and 4 bases, in that order; junction bases with no gene match: 7. This CDR3 is built from 14 residues. The CDR3 reads CASGGTGYPDTQYF. The CDR3, as DNA: TGTGCCAGCGGAGGGACAGGGTACCCAGATACGCAGTATTTT. The variable domain in full, completed from reference TRBV28 and TRBJ2-3, reads DVKVTQSSRYLVKRTGEKVFLECVQDMDHENMFWYRQDPGLGLRLIYFSYDVKMKEKGDIPEGYSVSREKKERFSLILESASTNQTSMYLCASGGTGYPDTQYFGPGTRLTVL.

In this sample, this clonotype turned up a few times. The chain combines TRBV18 with TRBJ2-3; unclear D gene. Looked up from germline, CDR1 is KGHSH and CDR2 is LQKENI. This CDR3 is 15 amino acids long. Deletions cut 6 bases from V and 1 base from J, with 14 bases between. The CDR3: CASSNVRTGTDTQYF. CDR3 bases: TGTGCCAGCTCTAACGTAAGGACGGGCACAGATACGCAGTATTTT.

This chain connects TRBV10-2 to TRBJ2-2; maybe TRBD1 (6 bases). CDR1 and CDR2 from the germline V gene are WSHSY and SAAADI. The CDR3 extends over 14 amino acids. Trimming removed 5 bases at V and 1 base at J, with 8 bases between. CDR3 sequence (DNA): TGCGCCAGCAGTAAGGGGGTGAACACCGGGGAGCTGTTTTTT. Its translation is CASSKGVNTGELFF.

The chain links TRBV9 to TRBJ2-7; no clear D gene. Germline V gives CDR1 SGDLS, CDR2 YYNGEE. This CDR3 spans 14 amino acids. Trimming pared 0 bases from V and 1 base from J, leaving 8 bases between. CDR3 protein: CASSVDLGSYEQYF. DNA for the CDR3: TGTGCCAGCAGCGTAGATTTGGGGTCCTACGAGCAGTACTTC.

The gene calls are TRBV2 and TRBJ2-6; D is unclear. The length of the CDR3 is 12 residues. Trimming stripped 6 bases from V and 2 bases from J, with 2 bases between. Germline V CDR1 and CDR2: SNHLY, FYNNEI. CDR3 residues: CASRTGANVLTF. For the CDR3, the DNA is TGTGCCAGCAGGACTGGGGCCAACGTCCTGACTTTC.